Listed below are T cell receptor beta chains from one sample, sequenced in a study of blood T cell repertoires in COVID-19. Data came from immunoSEQ multiplex PCR; TCRdb stores just in-frame clones and leaves some out. Of 210,000 or so clones in the sample, 70% to 90% were seen once. The sequenced sample consisted of PBMCs or T cells enriched from blood (not recorded which). Receptor source: a man aged 25-45 years who had recovered from COVID-19. The conserved cysteine and the conserved F or W are not part of the CDR3 here. Each record gives: J gene, V gene, CDR3 protein.

TRBJ2-7	TRBV18	ASSPVGGGWNEQY
TRBJ1-4	TRBV7-9	ASSLTTGMEKLF
TRBJ2-2	TRBV6-5	ASSYRGTGGGELF
TRBJ2-7	TRBV5-1	ASSLGGTGPYEQY
TRBJ1-2	TRBV12-3/TRBV12-4	ASSLGGFGYT
TRBJ2-7	TRBV27	ASTLHWTSGEGEQY
TRBJ2-2	TRBV9	ASSTSTGYTGELF
TRBJ1-6	TRBV11-1	ASSTTDTNSPLH
TRBJ1-1	TRBV5-1	ASSLGGLKGTEAF
TRBJ2-1	TRBV6-5	ASSYSGSSYNEQF
TRBJ2-1	TRBV2	ASTEGDLGHGEQF
TRBJ1-6	TRBV10-2	ASTSTGENSPLH
TRBJ2-2	TRBV28	ASSFGDRGPLTGELF
TRBJ1-5	TRBV2	ASSEGAGQPQH
TRBJ1-1	TRBV30	AWSRGLGGTEAF
TRBJ1-5	TRBV28	ASSWTGQGAIQPQH
TRBJ1-2	TRBV18	ASSPGDSGGYT
TRBJ2-7	TRBV5-1	ASSIEVAGVYEQY
TRBJ2-1	TRBV9	ASSVVIAGGNEQF
TRBJ2-3	TRBV20-1	SASQRGGSDTQY
TRBJ2-2	TRBV29-1	SVLGLGGGELF
TRBJ1-2	TRBV5-1	ASSLGTGDYGYT
TRBJ2-7	TRBV28	ASSFGTGYEQY
.	TRBV4-3	ASSQDIRTGTQY
TRBJ2-2	TRBV7-7	ASSPRLAGGITGELF
TRBJ2-7	TRBV5-1	ASSLSGFLDEQY
TRBJ2-3	TRBV7-2	ASTAVGGITDTQY
TRBJ2-1	TRBV2	ASSGQGAYNEQF
TRBJ1-4	TRBV19	ASSKRTGGVYGEKLF
TRBJ2-7	TRBV24-1	ATSAPGGLEQY
TRBJ2-5	TRBV3-1/TRBV3-2	ASSFQAGGRETQY
TRBJ2-2	TRBV5-6	ASSLRGAGTGELF
TRBJ2-2	TRBV7-2	ASSLGGFTGELF
TRBJ1-2	TRBV7-9	ASSLGVGTSYGYT
TRBJ1-1	TRBV24-1	ASFRQGDSNTEAF
TRBJ2-2	TRBV7-9	ASSLTGTHLTGELF
TRBJ1-5	TRBV7-8	ASSAALGNQPQH
TRBJ1-2	TRBV10-3	AISQGSDYGYT
TRBJ1-1	TRBV11-1	ASSLLRKNTEAF
TRBJ2-7	TRBV23-1	ASSQSPSGGSPYEQY
TRBJ2-1	TRBV2	ASTGLAGRNEQF
TRBJ2-7	TRBV4-1	ASSQGTLNEQY
TRBJ2-1	TRBV6-5	ASSYGAPTQEQF
TRBJ1-5	TRBV5-5	ASSLAGAHQPQH
TRBJ2-7	TRBV7-6	ASSLAGDRDVYEQY
TRBJ2-5	TRBV29-1	SVDILETQY
TRBJ1-1	TRBV6-5	ASSYSNVRQAF
TRBJ2-1	TRBV6-2/TRBV6-3	ASRYVGSLNEQF
TRBJ2-7	TRBV18	ASSPRETSGEQY
TRBJ2-5	TRBV5-4	ASSLSLSNSGTQY
TRBJ2-1	TRBV11-3	ASSLGADSPQI
TRBJ1-1	TRBV7-3	ASSQWGGAVAEAF
TRBJ2-7	TRBV28	ASSLNPQREQY